The rows below give T cell receptor beta chains drawn from one sample of a study of cytomegalovirus exposure and HLA in healthy donors. TCRdb keeps only in-frame clones here, not all; method: immunoSEQ multiplex PCR. There are about 140,000 clones in the sample; about four fifths occur only once, and around 4.8% lies in the top ten. Specimen: PBMCs. Receptor source: a man under 40 in good health. CDR3s include the opening cysteine and the closing phenylalanine or tryptophan. The order of the fields is V gene, D gene, J gene, clone size, CDR3 DNA, CDR3 protein. D genes are given only for firm matches. The size of a clone is reported for some rows only, either as once, few or many, or as a class for expanded clones.

V gene: TRBV6-1
D gene: TRBD2
J gene: TRBJ2-7
clone size: -
CDR3 DNA: TGTGCAGCCGCGTACACTAGCGAGGGGTGGCAGTACTTC
CDR3 protein: CAAAYTSEGWQYF

V gene: TRBV27
D gene: -
J gene: TRBJ2-7
clone size: -
CDR3 DNA: TGTGCCAGCAGTTTCTCCCAGGGTAGCGGATACGAGCAGTACTTC
CDR3 protein: CASSFSQGSGYEQYF

V gene: TRBV5-6
D gene: -
J gene: TRBJ2-2
clone size: -
CDR3 DNA: TGTGCCAGCAGCTTAGGTGAGCGGCCGGGCACCGGGGAGCTGTTTTTT
CDR3 protein: CASSLGERPGTGELFF

V gene: TRBV5-8
D gene: TRBD1
J gene: TRBJ1-5
clone size: -
CDR3 DNA: TGTGCCAGCAGCTTCGGACAGGGGTATCAGCCCCAGCATTTT
CDR3 protein: CASSFGQGYQPQHF

V gene: TRBV28
D gene: -
J gene: TRBJ1-2
clone size: -
CDR3 DNA: TGTGCCAGCAGTTTAGGACAGAAATATGGCTACACCTTC
CDR3 protein: CASSLGQKYGYTF

V gene: TRBV28
D gene: -
J gene: TRBJ1-6
clone size: -
CDR3 DNA: TGTGCCAGCTTGACGGGGGTTAACCATTCACCCCTCCACTTT
CDR3 protein: CASLTGVNHSPLHF

V gene: TRBV2
D gene: -
J gene: TRBJ1-2
clone size: few
CDR3 DNA: TGTGCCAGCAGTGAACTGGGGGAGGAGGAGCGCTACACCTTC
CDR3 protein: CASSELGEEERYTF

V gene: TRBV28
D gene: -
J gene: TRBJ2-7
clone size: -
CDR3 DNA: TGTGCCAGCGAGGGTGCCGAGGAGCAGTACTTC
CDR3 protein: CASEGAEEQYF

V gene: TRBV7-8
D gene: TRBD1
J gene: TRBJ1-2
clone size: -
CDR3 DNA: TGTGCCAGCAGCTTAGTAGGGACAGGGAGTGTCTATGGCTACACCTTC
CDR3 protein: CASSLVGTGSVYGYTF

V gene: TRBV6-5
D gene: -
J gene: TRBJ1-2
clone size: few
CDR3 DNA: TGTGCCAGCAGTTACTCTGACAGAGAAAATGGCTACACCTTC
CDR3 protein: CASSYSDRENGYTF

V gene: TRBV7-9
D gene: TRBD2
J gene: TRBJ2-7
clone size: -
CDR3 DNA: TGTGCCAGCAGCACAGGACTAGCGGACAGCTCCTACGAGCAGTACTTC
CDR3 protein: CASSTGLADSSYEQYF

V gene: TRBV19
D gene: TRBD1
J gene: TRBJ1-4
clone size: few
CDR3 DNA: TGTGCCAGTAGAGCCGGGACAGGTTATGAAAAACTGTTTTTT
CDR3 protein: CASRAGTGYEKLFF

V gene: TRBV19
D gene: TRBD1
J gene: TRBJ2-7
clone size: once
CDR3 DNA: TGTGCCAGCCGACAGGGGGTTGAGGAGCAGTACTTC
CDR3 protein: CASRQGVEEQYF

V gene: TRBV5-6
D gene: -
J gene: TRBJ1-4
clone size: -
CDR3 DNA: TGTGCCAGCAGTTTCAATAATGAAAAACTGTTTTTT
CDR3 protein: CASSFNNEKLFF

V gene: TRBV6-4
D gene: TRBD1
J gene: TRBJ1-1
clone size: -
CDR3 DNA: TGTGCCAGCCAAGGGGGCTCCGACACTGAAGCTTTCTTT
CDR3 protein: CASQGGSDTEAFF

V gene: TRBV19
D gene: TRBD2
J gene: TRBJ2-7
clone size: -
CDR3 DNA: TGTGCCAGTAGTATAGGTAGCGGGGTCTCCTACGAGCAGTACTTC
CDR3 protein: CASSIGSGVSYEQYF

V gene: TRBV6-1
D gene: -
J gene: TRBJ1-6
clone size: -
CDR3 DNA: TGTGCCAGCAGTAGACAGGAAAATTCACCCCTCCACTTT
CDR3 protein: CASSRQENSPLHF

V gene: TRBV12-5
D gene: -
J gene: TRBJ2-1
clone size: -
CDR3 DNA: TGTGCTAGTGGTTTGTTTCCCACAGGGCGCTCCTACAATGAGCAGTTCTTC
CDR3 protein: CASGLFPTGRSYNEQFF

V gene: TRBV27
D gene: TRBD1
J gene: TRBJ2-5
clone size: -
CDR3 DNA: TGTGCCAGCAGTCTGGACAGGACGGGAGAGACCCAGTACTTC
CDR3 protein: CASSLDRTGETQYF

V gene: TRBV2
D gene: TRBD2
J gene: TRBJ2-7
clone size: -
CDR3 DNA: TGTGCCAGCAGTGCGACTAGCGGGAGACGGTCGTACGAGCAGTACTTC
CDR3 protein: CASSATSGRRSYEQYF

V gene: TRBV7-3
D gene: -
J gene: TRBJ2-7
clone size: few
CDR3 DNA: TGTGCCAGCAGCCCCGGGTTAGCTTCGACCTACGAGCAGTACTTC
CDR3 protein: CASSPGLASTYEQYF

V gene: TRBV29-1
D gene: -
J gene: TRBJ2-7
clone size: -
CDR3 DNA: TGCAGCGTTGAAGTCTGGGCCCCGAAGGATTCCTACGAGCAGTACTTC
CDR3 protein: CSVEVWAPKDSYEQYF

V gene: TRBV29-1
D gene: TRBD1
J gene: TRBJ2-1
clone size: few
CDR3 DNA: TGCAGCGCTACCGGGACAGGAGCCGCGGAGTCCCATCGTTCCTACAATGAGCAGTTCTTC
CDR3 protein: CSATGTGAAESHRSYNEQFF

V gene: TRBV5-4
D gene: -
J gene: TRBJ1-1
clone size: once
CDR3 DNA: TGTGCCAGCAGCTCCGGAGAGGCTGAAGCTTTCTTT
CDR3 protein: CASSSGEAEAFF

V gene: TRBV21-1
D gene: -
J gene: TRBJ2-1
clone size: -
CDR3 DNA: TGTGCCAGCAGCAACCTAGCGGGAGGCGTGAATGAGCAGTTCTTC
CDR3 protein: CASSNLAGGVNEQFF

V gene: TRBV28
D gene: -
J gene: TRBJ2-1
clone size: -
CDR3 DNA: TGTGCCAGCAGTTTAAGGGGTGCTCGCAATGAGCAGTTCTTC
CDR3 protein: CASSLRGARNEQFF

V gene: TRBV5-1
D gene: TRBD1
J gene: TRBJ2-1
clone size: once
CDR3 DNA: TGCGCCAGCAGCACAGGACAGGGGGTATACAATGAGCAGTTCTTC
CDR3 protein: CASSTGQGVYNEQFF